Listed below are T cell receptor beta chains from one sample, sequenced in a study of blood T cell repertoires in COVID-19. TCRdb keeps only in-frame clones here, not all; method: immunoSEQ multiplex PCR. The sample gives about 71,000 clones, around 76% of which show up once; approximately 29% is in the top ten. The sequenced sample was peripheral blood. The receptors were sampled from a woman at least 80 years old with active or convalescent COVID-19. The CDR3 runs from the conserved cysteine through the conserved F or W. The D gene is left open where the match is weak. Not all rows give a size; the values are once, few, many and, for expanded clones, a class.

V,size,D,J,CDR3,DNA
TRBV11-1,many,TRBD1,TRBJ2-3,CASSAPGQVTDTQYF,TGTGCCAGCAGCGCTCCGGGACAGGTCACAGATACGCAGTATTTT
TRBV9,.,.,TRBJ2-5,CASSVDPEETQYF,TGTGCCAGCAGCGTAGACCCAGAAGAGACCCAGTACTTC
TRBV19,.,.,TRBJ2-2,CASSISGNAGELFF,TGTGCCAGTAGTATATCCGGGAACGCCGGGGAGCTGTTTTTT
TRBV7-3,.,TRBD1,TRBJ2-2,CASSLGPGGAYGELFF,TGTGCCAGCAGCTTAGGGCCAGGGGGCGCGTATGGGGAGCTGTTTTTT
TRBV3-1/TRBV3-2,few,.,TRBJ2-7,CASSQGSNEQYF,TGTGCCAGCAGCCAAGGTAGCAACGAGCAGTACTTC
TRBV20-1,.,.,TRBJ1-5,CSASIQAGGSNQPQHF,TGCAGTGCTAGTATACAGGCCGGTGGATCGAATCAGCCCCAGCATTTT
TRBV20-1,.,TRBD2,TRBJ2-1,CSASLTSGVSYNEQFF,TGCAGTGCTAGTCTGACTAGCGGGGTATCCTACAATGAGCAGTTCTTC
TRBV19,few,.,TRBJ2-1,CASSIDVSRGSYNEQFF,TGTGCCAGTAGTATAGATGTCTCCAGGGGCTCCTACAATGAGCAGTTCTTC
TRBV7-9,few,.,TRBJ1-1,CASSLGRGEAFF,TGTGCCAGCAGCTTAGGGCGGGGTGAAGCTTTCTTT
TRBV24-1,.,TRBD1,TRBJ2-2,CATSDTLLGQGPGELFF,TGTGCCACCAGTGATACCCTCCTGGGACAGGGTCCCGGGGAGCTGTTTTTT
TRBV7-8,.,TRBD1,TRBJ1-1,CASSLSERTGGNTEAFF,TGTGCCAGCAGCTTAAGTGAGCGGACAGGGGGAAACACTGAAGCTTTCTTT
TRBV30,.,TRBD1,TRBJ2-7,CAWSLSGGESSYEQYF,TGTGCCTGGAGCTTATCAGGGGGAGAAAGCTCCTACGAGCAGTACTTC
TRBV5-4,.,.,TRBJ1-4,CASSSGRNKDGGEKLFF,TGTGCCAGCAGCTCCGGGAGAAATAAAGACGGTGGTGAAAAACTGTTTTTT
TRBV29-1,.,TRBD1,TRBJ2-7,CSVKTGGSSAEQYF,TGCAGCGTCAAGACAGGGGGCTCCTCTGCAGAGCAGTACTTC
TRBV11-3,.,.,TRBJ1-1,CASSLGRGNTEAFF,TGTGCCAGCAGCTTAGGGAGGGGGAACACTGAAGCTTTCTTT
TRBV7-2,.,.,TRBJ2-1,CASSLALGSYNEQFF,TGTGCCAGCAGCTTAGCTCTAGGTTCCTACAATGAGCAGTTCTTC
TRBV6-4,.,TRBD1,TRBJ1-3,CASSDDRENTIYF,TGTGCCAGCAGTGACGACAGGGAAAACACCATATATTTT
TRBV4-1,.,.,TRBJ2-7,CASSQDRRFEQYF,TGCGCCAGCAGCCAAGATAGGAGATTCGAGCAGTACTTC
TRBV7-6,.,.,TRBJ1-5,CASSSFPGENQPQHF,TGTGCCAGCAGCTCCTTTCCCGGGGAGAATCAGCCCCAGCATTTT
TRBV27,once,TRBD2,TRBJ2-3,CASSAPPGLAYDTQYF,TGTGCCAGCAGTGCCCCCCCGGGACTAGCTTATGATACGCAGTATTTT
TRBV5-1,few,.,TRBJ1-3,CASSGGIDGSSGNTIYF,TGCGCCAGCAGCGGAGGAATAGACGGGAGCTCTGGAAACACCATATATTTT
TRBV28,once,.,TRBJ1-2,CASSFVGDAGYTF,TGTGCCAGCAGTTTTGTAGGGGATGCTGGCTACACCTTC
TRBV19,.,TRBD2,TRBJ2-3,CASRYSGGARGTQYF,TGTGCCAGTAGATATAGCGGGGGCGCACGTGGTACGCAGTATTTT
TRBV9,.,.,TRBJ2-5,CASSVAPGQETQYF,TGTGCCAGCAGCGTAGCTCCGGGTCAAGAGACCCAGTACTTC
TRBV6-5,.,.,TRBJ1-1,CASRRQREGGTEAFF,TGTGCCAGCAGAAGGCAACGGGAGGGTGGCACTGAAGCTTTCTTT
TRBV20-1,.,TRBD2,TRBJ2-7,CSASGSGGARSSYEQYF,TGCAGTGCTAGTGGTAGCGGGGGGGCCAGGAGCTCCTACGAGCAGTACTTC
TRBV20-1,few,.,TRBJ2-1,CRGVFGNEQFF,TGCCGGGGAGTTTTCGGCAATGAGCAGTTCTTC
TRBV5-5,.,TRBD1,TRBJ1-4,CASSLTGQGNEKLFF,TGTGCCAGCAGCTTGACAGGACAGGGGAATGAAAAACTGTTTTTT
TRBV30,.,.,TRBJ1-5,CAWSVRGGHQPQHF,TGTGCCTGGAGTGTACGGGGGGGTCATCAGCCCCAGCATTTT
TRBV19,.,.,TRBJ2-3,CASSKLGDTQYF,TGTGCCAGTAGTAAGCTAGGAGATACGCAGTATTTT
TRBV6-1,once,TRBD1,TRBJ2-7,CASSSTGESNEQYF,TGTGCCAGCAGTTCGACAGGGGAATCCAACGAGCAGTACTTC
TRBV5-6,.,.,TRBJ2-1,CASSLRRDRNNEQFF,TGTGCCAGCAGCTTGAGGCGGGATAGAAACAATGAGCAGTTCTTC
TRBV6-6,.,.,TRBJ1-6,CASSYSSGINSPLHF,TGTGCCAGCAGTTACTCGTCCGGGATTAATTCACCCCTCCACTTT
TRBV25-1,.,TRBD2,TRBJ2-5,CASSVLAGALQETQYF,TGTGCCAGCAGTGTTCTAGCGGGGGCCCTCCAAGAGACCCAGTACTTC
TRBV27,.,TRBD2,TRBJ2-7,CASSPSGRGAYEQYF,TGTGCCAGCAGCCCTTCGGGGCGGGGGGCCTACGAGCAGTACTTC
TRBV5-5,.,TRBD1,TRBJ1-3,CASSDYRGRTGNTIYF,TGTGCCAGCAGCGATTACAGGGGGCGCACGGGAAACACCATATATTTT
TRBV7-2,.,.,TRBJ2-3,CASSLVGGRDTQYF,TGTGCCAGCAGCTTAGTGGGGGGGCGAGATACGCAGTATTTT
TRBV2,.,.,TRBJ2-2,CASSEQSTHTGELFF,TGTGCCAGCAGTGAACAGTCGACTCACACGGGGGAGCTGTTTTTT
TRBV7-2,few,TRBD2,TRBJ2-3,CASSKRWIAGDTDTQYF,TGTGCCAGCAGCAAACGGTGGATAGCGGGGGACACAGATACGCAGTATTTT
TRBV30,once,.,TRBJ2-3,CAWSPSTDTQYF,TGTGCCTGGAGCCCTTCCACAGATACGCAGTATTTT
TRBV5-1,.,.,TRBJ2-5,CASSLVSGEGETQYF,TGCGCCAGCAGCTTGGTTTCAGGGGAGGGAGAGACCCAGTACTTC
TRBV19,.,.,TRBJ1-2,CASSIARGANYGYTF,TGTGCCAGTAGTATAGCACGGGGGGCTAACTATGGCTACACCTTC
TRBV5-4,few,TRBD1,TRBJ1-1,CASSRTGNTEAFF,TGTGCCAGCAGCAGGACAGGGAACACTGAAGCTTTCTTT
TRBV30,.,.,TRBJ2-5,CAWSGRGETQYF,TGTGCCTGGAGTGGTAGGGGAGAGACCCAGTACTTC
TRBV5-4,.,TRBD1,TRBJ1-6,CASSLPGGTGDNSPLHF,TGTGCCAGCAGCTTGCCAGGGGGTACGGGGGATAATTCACCCCTCCACTTT
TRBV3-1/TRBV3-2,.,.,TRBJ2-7,CASSPERNQGSLSYEQYF,TGTGCCAGCAGCCCCGAGAGGAATCAGGGGTCCCTCTCCTACGAGCAGTACTTC
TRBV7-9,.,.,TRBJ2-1,CASSSRPIRAGHNEQFF,TGTGCCAGCAGCTCCCGACCAATTCGAGCGGGCCACAATGAGCAGTTCTTC
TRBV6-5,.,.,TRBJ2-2,CASSYYRDTGELFF,TGTGCCAGCAGTTACTATCGAGACACCGGGGAGCTGTTTTTT
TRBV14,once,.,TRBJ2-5,CASSQGGAEETQYF,TGTGCCAGCAGCCAGGGGGGGGCCGAGGAGACCCAGTACTTC
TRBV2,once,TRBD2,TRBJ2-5,CASSRDGTSGGYQETQYF,TGTGCCAGCAGCCGAGACGGGACTAGCGGGGGGTACCAAGAGACCCAGTACTTC